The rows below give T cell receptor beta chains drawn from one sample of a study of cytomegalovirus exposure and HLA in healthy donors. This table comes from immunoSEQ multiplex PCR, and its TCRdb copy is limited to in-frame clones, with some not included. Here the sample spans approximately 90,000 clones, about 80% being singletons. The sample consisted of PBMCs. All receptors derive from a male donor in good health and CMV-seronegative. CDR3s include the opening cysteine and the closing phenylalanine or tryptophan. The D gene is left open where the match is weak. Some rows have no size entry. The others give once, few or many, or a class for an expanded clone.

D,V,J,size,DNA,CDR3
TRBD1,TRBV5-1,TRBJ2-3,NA,TGCGCCAGCAGCGAGCAGGGGGTGAGCACAGATACGCAGTATTTT,CASSEQGVSTDTQYF
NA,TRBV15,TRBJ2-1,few,TGTGCCACCAGTAGCGGAGGCTGGAATGAGCAGTTCTTC,CATSSGGWNEQFF
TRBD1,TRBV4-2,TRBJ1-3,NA,TGTGCCAGCAGCCCAGGGGGGATTGGAGGTGGGCACTCTGGAAACACCATATATTTT,CASSPGGIGGGHSGNTIYF
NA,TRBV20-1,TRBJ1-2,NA,TGCAGTGCTAGCGGGTATGGCTACACCTTC,CSASGYGYTF
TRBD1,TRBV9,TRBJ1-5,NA,TGTGCCAGCAGCGTTGGACAGGGAGGCAATCAGCCCCAGCATTTT,CASSVGQGGNQPQHF
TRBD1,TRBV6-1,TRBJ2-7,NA,TGTGCCACGGAGCGCAGGGGGCTATACGAGCAGTACTTC,CATERRGLYEQYF
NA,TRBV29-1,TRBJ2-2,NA,TGCAGCGTTGGGGGGGCCGGGGAGCTGTTTTTT,CSVGGAGELFF
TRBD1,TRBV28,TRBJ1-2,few,TGTGCCAGCAGGGAGGGGGCTCAGGCTAACTATGGCTACACCTTC,CASREGAQANYGYTF
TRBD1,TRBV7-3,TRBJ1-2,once,TGTGCCAGCAGCTTAGCGAGGACAGGGGGTGAGGATGGCTACACCTTC,CASSLARTGGEDGYTF
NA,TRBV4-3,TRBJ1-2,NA,TGCGCCAGCAGCCAAGAAAGGAGGATAAAGTATGGCTACACCTTC,CASSQERRIKYGYTF
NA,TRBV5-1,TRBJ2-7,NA,TGCGCCAGCAGCTTGTCCGCCCTCGGACAGCCCTTCTACGAGCAGTACTTC,CASSLSALGQPFYEQYF
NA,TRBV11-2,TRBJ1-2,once,TGTGCCAGCAGCTTACGGACAGCCTACTATGGCTACACCTTC,CASSLRTAYYGYTF
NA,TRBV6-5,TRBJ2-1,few,TGTGCCAGCAGTTATCGCAGGGGTAGTCTGGACAATGAGCAGTTCTTC,CASSYRRGSLDNEQFF
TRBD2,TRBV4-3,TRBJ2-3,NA,TGCGCCAGCAGCCAAGAGCCCTCCCACTTATTACTAGCGGGAGGGTCGGATACGCAGTATTTT,CASSQEPSHLLLAGGSDTQYF
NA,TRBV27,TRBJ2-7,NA,TGTGCCAGCAGTTTGAGTAAGGGCCCTAGCTACTTC,CASSLSKGPSYF
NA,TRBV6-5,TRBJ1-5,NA,TGTGCCAGCAGACGGCGACAGGCTAGCAATCAGCCCCAGCATTTT,CASRRRQASNQPQHF
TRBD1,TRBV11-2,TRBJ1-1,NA,TGTGCCAGCAGCTCTTACTCGACAGGGCTGAACGCTGAAGCTTTCTTT,CASSSYSTGLNAEAFF